This TCR beta chain was recovered during a study of T cells expressing NK-cell markers (dated by TCRdb to 2019 to 2021). In terms of the full investigation: In sorted CD3+CD56+NKG2C+, CD3+CD56+NKG2C- and CD3+CD56-NKG2C+ T-cell subsets from eight donors, TCR beta-chain repertoires were profiled. Seven of the eight sequenced donors were HCMV-seropositive and one was HCMV-seronegative. Randomly selected healthy volunteers, three men and five women, were used as the eight sequenced donors. Sequencing of the libraries produced 2 x 150 bp reads on Illumina HiSeq 2000/2500, MiSeq or NextSeq.

Findings and caveats that apply to the study as a whole: Those dominant clonotypes were again the most abundant among CD3+CD56-NKG2C+ cells in several donors, at about 25-60.1%. In six donors, the dominant CD3+CD56+NKG2C+ clonotypes ranked among the top 10 CD8+ clonotypes, making up 1.0-7.0% of CD8+ T cells. Whether the expanded NKG2C-expressing T cell clones were specific for HCMV antigens was left unclear.

The CDR3 starts with the cysteine, ends with the phenylalanine, and has 15 residues. The record lacks a DNA sequence. In the case of this clonotype: Its antigen is currently not known.

HCMV-specific IgG was detected in serum with a commercial ELISA kit to determine HCMV serostatus. Ficoll density gradient centrifugation was used to isolate peripheral blood mononuclear cells from blood. Instrument used: Illumina HiSeq 2000. The TCR beta cDNA libraries were made using 5'RACE template switching, a step that added both a universal primer site and unique molecular identifiers. Synthesis of cDNA was primed from the TCR beta constant segment and was followed by two consecutive PCR amplification steps. Turning to the authors' computational methods: Reads were demultiplexed and grouped by UMI with MIGEC, and clonotypes were assembled and quantified with MiTCR. To exclude erroneous sequences, any TCR cDNA sequence not supported by at least two reads was discarded. The tcR package was used for downstream repertoire analysis, and clonotypes were matched between fractions using CDR3 nucleotide sequence together with V segment. Antigen specificity was annotated against VDJdb with VDJmatch, allowing one amino acid substitution in CDR3. TCRdb reprocessed the reads and lists each CDR3 protein sequence as a single entry, with no DNA. TCRdb, not the original authors, processed these V and J calls. The sample's table covers about 460,000 distinct CDR3 sequences. 1.4% of the sample rests with the top ten.

The receptor comes from a woman aged 50 to 60 in good health. Donor details come from another sample of the same person, matched by shared clones. Sequenced: blood T cells: a sorted CD56 or NKG2C T cell subset, CD4+ or CD8+ T cells, or bulk PBMC T cells (not recorded which). The V gene is TRBV12-3 or TRBV12-4 and the J gene is TRBJ1-2. The CDR3 here reads CASSLALEGPYGYTF.